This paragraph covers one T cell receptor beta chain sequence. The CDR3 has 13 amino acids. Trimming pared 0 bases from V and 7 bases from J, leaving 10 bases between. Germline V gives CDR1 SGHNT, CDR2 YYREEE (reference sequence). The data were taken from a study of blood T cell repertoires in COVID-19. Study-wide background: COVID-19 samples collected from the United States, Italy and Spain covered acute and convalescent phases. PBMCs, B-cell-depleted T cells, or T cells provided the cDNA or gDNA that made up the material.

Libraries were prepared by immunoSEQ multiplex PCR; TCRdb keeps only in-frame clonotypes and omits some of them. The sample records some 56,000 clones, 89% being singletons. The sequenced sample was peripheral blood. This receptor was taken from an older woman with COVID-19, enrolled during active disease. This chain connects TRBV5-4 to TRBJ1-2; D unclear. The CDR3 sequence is CASSLGGNGGYTF. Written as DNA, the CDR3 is TGTGCCAGCAGCTTGGGAGGGAATGGTGGCTACACCTTC. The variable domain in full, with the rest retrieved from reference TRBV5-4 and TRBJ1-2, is ETGVTQSPTHLIKTRGQQVTLRCSSQSGHNTVSWYQQALGQGPQFIFQYYREEENGRGNFPPRFSGLQFPNYSSELNVNALELDDSALYLCASSLGGNGGYTFGSGTRLTVV.